The entry below gives a single T cell receptor beta chain sequence along with its context. The record originates from a study of blood T cell repertoires in COVID-19. Germline V gene lookup returns CDR1 MNHEY and CDR2 SMNVEV (reference sequence). V was clipped by 0 bases and J by 6 bases; unmatched bases: 7. The CDR3 is made up of 16 amino acids. Authors' processing steps: Reference gene primer amplification yielded estimated nucleated cell counts. The repertoire was sequenced with immunoSEQ multiplex PCR; TCRdb's copy has only in-frame clones and lacks some. The V and J calls and clone size were taken over from that table, and D and trimming were inferred from the DNA. The table has about 87,000 clones, approximately 85% seen once. The Seattle patients, enrolled during active infection, were followed longitudinally.

The chain uses TRBV27 and TRBJ2-4; 8 positions agree with TRBD2. The sequencing sample was made of peripheral blood. The TCR sequence derives from a woman of 80 years or more with COVID-19, enrolled during active disease. The CDR3 protein is CASSLSSYSGGNIQYF. Here the CDR3 DNA reads TGTGCCAGCAGTTTATCCTCCTACAGCGGGGGAAACATTCAGTACTTC.